This T cell receptor (beta chain) emerged from a study of beta chain features in type 1 diabetes. Germline V gives CDR1 SGHTA, CDR2 FQGNSA. The trim removed 6 bases at V and 3 bases at J, leaving 5 bases unmatched. This CDR3 spans 14 amino acids. Every bit of the isolated RNA underwent reverse transcription, so sequencing read expressed TCRB transcripts. TCRdb keeps only in-frame clones here, not all; method: immunoSEQ multiplex PCR. In the table there are about 140,000 clones, about 9.7% of which are singletons. Study-wide findings and caveats: Across all four CD4+ subsets, people with type 1 diabetes showed modestly shorter TCRB CDR3s.

In its sample, this clone was seen a few times. The antigen remains undetermined. Every participating donor gave one draw, a heparinised blood sample averaging around 0.11 L. Sequenced sample: central memory CD4+ T cells from blood. The genes are TRBV7-2 and TRBJ2-3; 8 bases match TRBD2. The source of this sequence is a woman aged 40 to 49 in good health. The CDR3 DNA is TGTGCCAGCAGTTCGACTAGCGCGACAGATACGCAGTATTTT. Translation gives CASSSTSATDTQYF.